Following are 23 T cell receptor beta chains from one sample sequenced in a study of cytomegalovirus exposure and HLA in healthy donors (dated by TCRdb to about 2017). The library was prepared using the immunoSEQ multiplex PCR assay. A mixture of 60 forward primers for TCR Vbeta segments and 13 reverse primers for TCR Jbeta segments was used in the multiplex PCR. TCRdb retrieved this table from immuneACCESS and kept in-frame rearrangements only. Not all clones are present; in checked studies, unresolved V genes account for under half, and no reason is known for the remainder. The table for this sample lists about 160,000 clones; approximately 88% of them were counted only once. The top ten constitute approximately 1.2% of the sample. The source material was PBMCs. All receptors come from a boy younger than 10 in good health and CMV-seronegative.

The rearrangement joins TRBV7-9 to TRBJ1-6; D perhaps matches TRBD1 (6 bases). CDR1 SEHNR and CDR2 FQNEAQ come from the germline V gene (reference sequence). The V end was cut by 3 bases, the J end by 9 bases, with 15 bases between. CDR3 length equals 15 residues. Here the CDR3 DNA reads TGTGCCAGCAGCTTGGGTGGACAGCTCCCTTCACCCCTCCACTTT. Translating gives CASSLGGQLPSPLHF.

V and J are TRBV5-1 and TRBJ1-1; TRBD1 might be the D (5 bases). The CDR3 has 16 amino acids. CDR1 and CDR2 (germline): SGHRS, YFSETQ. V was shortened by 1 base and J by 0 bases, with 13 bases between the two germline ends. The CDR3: CASSLWGVGMNTEAFF. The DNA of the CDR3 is TGCGCCAGCAGCTTGTGGGGGGTCGGCATGAACACTGAAGCTTTCTTT.

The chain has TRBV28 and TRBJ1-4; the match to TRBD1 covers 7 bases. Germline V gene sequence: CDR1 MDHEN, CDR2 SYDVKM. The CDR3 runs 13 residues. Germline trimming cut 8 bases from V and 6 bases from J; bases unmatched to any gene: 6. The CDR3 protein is CASLDRVDEKLFF. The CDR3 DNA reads TGTGCCAGCCTAGACAGGGTGGATGAAAAACTGTTTTTT.

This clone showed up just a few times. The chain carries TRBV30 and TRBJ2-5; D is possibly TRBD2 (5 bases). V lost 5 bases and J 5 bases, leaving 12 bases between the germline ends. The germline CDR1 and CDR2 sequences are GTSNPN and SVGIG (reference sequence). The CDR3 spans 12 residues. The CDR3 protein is CAWVTTGETQYF. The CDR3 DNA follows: TGTGCCTGGGTGACTACTGGGGAGACCCAGTACTTC.

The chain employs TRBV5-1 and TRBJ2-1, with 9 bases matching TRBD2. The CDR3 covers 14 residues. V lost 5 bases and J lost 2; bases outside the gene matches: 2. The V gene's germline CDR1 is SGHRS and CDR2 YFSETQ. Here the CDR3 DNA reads TGCGCCAGCAGAGGCGGGAGGGCCTACAATGAGCAGTTCTTC. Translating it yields CASRGGRAYNEQFF.

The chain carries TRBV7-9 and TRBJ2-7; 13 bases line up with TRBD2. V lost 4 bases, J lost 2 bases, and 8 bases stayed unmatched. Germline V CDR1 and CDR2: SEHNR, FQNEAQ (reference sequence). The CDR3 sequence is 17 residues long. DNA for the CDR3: TGTGCCAGCAGCTCACTACTAGCGGGAGGGGGTACCTACGAGCAGTACTTC. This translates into CASSSLLAGGGTYEQYF.

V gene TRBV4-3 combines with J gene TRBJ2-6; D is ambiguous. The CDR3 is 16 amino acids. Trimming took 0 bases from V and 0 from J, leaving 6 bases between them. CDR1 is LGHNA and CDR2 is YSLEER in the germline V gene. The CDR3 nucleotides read TGCGCCAGCAGCCAAGAACCGAGCTCTGGGGCCAACGTCCTGACTTTC. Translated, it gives CASSQEPSSGANVLTF.

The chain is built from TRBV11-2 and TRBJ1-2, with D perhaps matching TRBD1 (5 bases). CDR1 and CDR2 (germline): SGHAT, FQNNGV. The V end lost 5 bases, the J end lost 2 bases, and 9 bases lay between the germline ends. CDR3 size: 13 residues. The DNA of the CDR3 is TGTGCCAGCAGCGGGGGGGACAACTATGGCTACACCTTC. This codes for CASSGGDNYGYTF.

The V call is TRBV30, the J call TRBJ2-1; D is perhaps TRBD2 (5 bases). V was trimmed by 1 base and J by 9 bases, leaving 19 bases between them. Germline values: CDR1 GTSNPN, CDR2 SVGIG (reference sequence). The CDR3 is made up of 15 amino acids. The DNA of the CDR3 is TGTGCCTGGAGTGAAGAGGGTTCTTTCCAATCTGAGCAGTTCTTC. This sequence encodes CAWSEEGSFQSEQFF.

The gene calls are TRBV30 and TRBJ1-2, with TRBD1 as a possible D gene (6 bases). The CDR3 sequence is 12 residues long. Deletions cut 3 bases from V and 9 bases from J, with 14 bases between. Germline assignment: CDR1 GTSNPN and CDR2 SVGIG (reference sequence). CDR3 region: CAWSPGTKSYTF. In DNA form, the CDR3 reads TGTGCCTGGAGCCCCGGGACAAAGAGCTACACCTTC.

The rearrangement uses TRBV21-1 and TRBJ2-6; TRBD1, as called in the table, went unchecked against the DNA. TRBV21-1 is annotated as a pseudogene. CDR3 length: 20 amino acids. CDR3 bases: TGTGCCAGCAGCGAGATAAAACCGGGACAGGACCACTCTGGGGCCAACGTCCTGACTTTC. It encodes CASSEIKPGQDHSGANVLTF.

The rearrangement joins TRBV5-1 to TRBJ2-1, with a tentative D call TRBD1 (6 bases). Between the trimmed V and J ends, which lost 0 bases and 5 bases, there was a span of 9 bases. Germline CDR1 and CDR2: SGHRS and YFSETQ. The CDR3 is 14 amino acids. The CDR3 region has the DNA TGCGCCAGCAGCTTGGAACAGGGTAACAATGAGCAGTTCTTC. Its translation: CASSLEQGNNEQFF.

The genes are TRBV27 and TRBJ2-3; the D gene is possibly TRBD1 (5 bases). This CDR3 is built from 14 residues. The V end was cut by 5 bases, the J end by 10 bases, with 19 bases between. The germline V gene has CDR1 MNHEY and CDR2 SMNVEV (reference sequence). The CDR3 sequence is CASSPRVDGAAQYF. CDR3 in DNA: TGTGCCAGCAGTCCACGCGTTGATGGGGCGGCGCAGTATTTT.

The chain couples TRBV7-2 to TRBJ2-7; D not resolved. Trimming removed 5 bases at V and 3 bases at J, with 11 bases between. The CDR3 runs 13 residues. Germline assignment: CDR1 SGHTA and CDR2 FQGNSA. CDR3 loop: CASSPQVGYEQYV. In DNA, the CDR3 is TGTGCCAGCAGCCCTCAGGTAGGCTACGAGCAGTACGTC.

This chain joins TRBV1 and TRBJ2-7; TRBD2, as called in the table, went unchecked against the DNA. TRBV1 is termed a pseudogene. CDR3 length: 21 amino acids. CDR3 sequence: CTSSQVKGKTSGLVYSYEQYV. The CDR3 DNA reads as TGCACCAGCAGCCAAGTTAAGGGGAAGACTAGCGGGCTGGTTTACTCCTACGAGCAGTACGTC.

The CDR3 DNA reads as TGTGCCAGCAGTGATTGGCGGCCAAACTATGGCTACACCTTC. Translation: CASSDWRPNYGYTF. This chain connects TRBV2 to TRBJ1-2; unclear D gene. The germline V gene has CDR1 SNHLY and CDR2 FYNNEI. Trimming took 3 bases from V and 2 from J, leaving 10 bases between them. The length of the CDR3 is 14 residues. Full variable domain (missing parts from reference TRBV2 and TRBJ1-2): EPEVTQTPSHQVTQMGQEVILRCVPISNHLYFYWYRQILGQKVEFLVSFYNNEISEKSEIFDDQFSVERPDGSNFTLKIRSTKLEDSAMYFCASSDWRPNYGYTFGSGTRLTVV.

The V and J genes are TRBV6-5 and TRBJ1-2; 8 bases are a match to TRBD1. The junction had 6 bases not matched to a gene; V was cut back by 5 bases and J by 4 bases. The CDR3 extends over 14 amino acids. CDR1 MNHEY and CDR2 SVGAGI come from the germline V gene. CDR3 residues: CASSRTGLIYGYTF. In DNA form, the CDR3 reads TGTGCCAGCAGTCGGACAGGGTTAATCTATGGCTACACCTTC.

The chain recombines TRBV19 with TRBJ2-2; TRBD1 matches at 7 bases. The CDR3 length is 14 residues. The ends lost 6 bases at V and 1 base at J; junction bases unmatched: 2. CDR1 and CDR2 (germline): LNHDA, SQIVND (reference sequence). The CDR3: CASRRTGNTGELFF. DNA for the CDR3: TGTGCCAGTAGGAGGACAGGGAACACCGGGGAGCTGTTTTTT.

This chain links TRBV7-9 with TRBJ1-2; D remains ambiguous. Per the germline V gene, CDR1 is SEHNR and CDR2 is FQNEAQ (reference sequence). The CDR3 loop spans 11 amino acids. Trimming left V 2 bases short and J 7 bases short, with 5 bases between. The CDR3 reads CASSLRRGYTF. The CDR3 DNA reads TGTGCCAGCAGCTTACGTCGTGGCTACACCTTC.

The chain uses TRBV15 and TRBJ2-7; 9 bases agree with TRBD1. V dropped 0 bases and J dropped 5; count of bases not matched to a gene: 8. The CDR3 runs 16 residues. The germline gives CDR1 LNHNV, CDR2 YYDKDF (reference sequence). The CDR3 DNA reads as TGTGCCACCAGCAGAGATAGTGGACAGGGGTGGCACGAGCAGTACGTC. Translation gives CATSRDSGQGWHEQYV.

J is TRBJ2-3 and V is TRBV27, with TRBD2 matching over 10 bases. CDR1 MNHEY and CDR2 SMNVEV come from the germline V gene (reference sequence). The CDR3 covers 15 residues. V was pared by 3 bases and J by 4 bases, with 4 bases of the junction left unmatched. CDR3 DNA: TGTGCCAGCAGTTTCACTAGCGGGGTAGCAGATACGCAGTATTTT. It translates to CASSFTSGVADTQYF.

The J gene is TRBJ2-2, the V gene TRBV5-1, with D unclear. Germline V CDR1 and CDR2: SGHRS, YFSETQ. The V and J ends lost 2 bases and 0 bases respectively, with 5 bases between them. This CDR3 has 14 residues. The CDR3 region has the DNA TGCGCCAGCAGCTTACAACCGAACACCGGGGAGCTGTTTTTT. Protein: CASSLQPNTGELFF.

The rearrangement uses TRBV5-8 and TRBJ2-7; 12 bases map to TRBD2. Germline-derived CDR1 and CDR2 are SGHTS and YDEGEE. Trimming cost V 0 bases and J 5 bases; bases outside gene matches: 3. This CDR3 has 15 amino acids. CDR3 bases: TGTGCCAGCAGCTTGGGGCTAGCGGGAGGGCACGAGCAGTACTTC. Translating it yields CASSLGLAGGHEQYF. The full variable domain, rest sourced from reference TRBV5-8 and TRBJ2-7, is EAGVTQSPTHLIKTRGQQATLRCSPISGHTSVYWYQQALGLGLQFLLWYDEGEERNRGNFPPRFSGRQFPNYSSELNVNALELEDSALYLCASSLGLAGGHEQYFGPGTRLTVT.